This entry describes one T cell receptor (beta chain). The data stem from a study of T cell changes during pregnancy in multiple sclerosis. Sequencing used immunoSEQ multiplex PCR; TCRdb keeps in-frame clones, though not all of them. Of roughly 110,000 clones listed, roughly 89% are singletons. Sequencing was performed on peripheral blood, taken before pregnancy. This receptor was identified in a female donor with multiple sclerosis, enrolled in a pregnancy study.

CDR3 sequence reads: CASSSSLYGYTF. CDR3 in DNA: TGTGCCAGCTCATCGTCCCTTTATGGCTACACCTTC. The chain recombines TRBV18 with TRBJ1-2; D gene unclear. With 5 bases removed from V and 5 bases from J, the gap between germline ends came to 9 bases. This CDR3 is built from 12 residues. From germline, CDR1 is KGHSH and CDR2 LQKENI.